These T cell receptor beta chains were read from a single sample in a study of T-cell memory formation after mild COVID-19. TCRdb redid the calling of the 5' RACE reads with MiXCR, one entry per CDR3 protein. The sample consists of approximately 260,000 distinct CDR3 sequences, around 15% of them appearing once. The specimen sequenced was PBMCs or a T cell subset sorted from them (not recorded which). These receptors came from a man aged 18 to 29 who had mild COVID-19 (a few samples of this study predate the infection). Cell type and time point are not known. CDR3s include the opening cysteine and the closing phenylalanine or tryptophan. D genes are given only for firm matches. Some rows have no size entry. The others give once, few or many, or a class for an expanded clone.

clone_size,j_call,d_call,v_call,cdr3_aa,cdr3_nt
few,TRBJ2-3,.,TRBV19,CASSSLREYPTDTQYF,TGTGCCAGCAGTTCGTTGAGGGAGTACCCCACAGATACGCAGTATTTT
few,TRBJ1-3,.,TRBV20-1,CSASLQGLGNTIYF,TGCAGTGCTTCTCTACAGGGCCTTGGAAACACCATATATTTT
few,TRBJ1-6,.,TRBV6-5,CASNRDLLAHSPLHF,TGTGCCAGCAACCGCGACCTCTTGGCCCATTCACCCCTCCACTTT
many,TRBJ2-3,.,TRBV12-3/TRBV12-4,CASSRSLAPITDTQYF,TGTGCCAGCAGTCGCAGTCTGGCACCAATCACAGATACGCAGTATTTT
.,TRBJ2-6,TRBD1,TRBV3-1,CASSPRTGEPGANVLTF,TGTGCCAGCAGCCCTAGGACAGGGGAGCCTGGGGCCAACGTCCTGACTTTC
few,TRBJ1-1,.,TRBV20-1,CSSPGLDTEAFF,TGCAGTAGTCCGGGATTGGACACTGAAGCTTTCTTT
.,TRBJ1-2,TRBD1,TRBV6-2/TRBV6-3,CASSYKGQGIGGYTF,TGTGCCAGCAGTTACAAGGGACAGGGTATTGGTGGCTACACCTTC
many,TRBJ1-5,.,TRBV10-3,CAISEGVRNQPQHF,TGTGCCATCAGTGAGGGGGTTCGCAATCAGCCCCAGCATTTT
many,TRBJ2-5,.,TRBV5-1,CASSLAANSQETQYF,TGCGCCAGCAGCTTGGCCGCGAATTCCCAAGAGACCCAGTACTTC
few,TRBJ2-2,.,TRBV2,CASSESKELFF,TGTGCCAGCAGTGAGAGCAAGGAGCTGTTTTTT
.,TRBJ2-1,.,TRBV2,CASSWGGRGEQFF,TGTGCCAGCAGTTGGGGGGGGCGGGGTGAGCAGTTCTTC
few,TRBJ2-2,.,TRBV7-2,CASSSYSGRDTGELFF,TGTGCCAGCAGCTCCTATTCAGGTCGGGACACCGGGGAGCTGTTTTTT
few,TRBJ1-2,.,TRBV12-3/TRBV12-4,CASRGGRNYGYTF,TGTGCCAGCAGAGGGGGAAGAAACTATGGCTACACCTTC
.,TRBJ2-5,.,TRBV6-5,CASSRTQGRVETQYF,TGTGCCAGCAGTAGGACTCAGGGCAGGGTAGAGACCCAGTACTTC
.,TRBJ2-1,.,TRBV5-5,CASSLWTSGGSYNEQFF,TGTGCCAGCAGCTTGTGGACCAGCGGAGGCTCCTACAATGAGCAGTTCTTC
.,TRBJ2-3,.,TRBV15,CATSRDALAGDTQYF,TGTGCCACCAGCAGAGACGCCCTGGCCGGGGATACGCAGTATTTT
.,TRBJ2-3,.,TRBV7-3,CASRRDPSTDTQYF,TGTGCCAGCAGACGGGACCCGAGCACAGATACGCAGTATTTT
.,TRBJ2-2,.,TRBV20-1,CSASGPSNTGELFF,TGCAGTGCTAGCGGGCCTTCGAACACCGGGGAGCTGTTTTTT
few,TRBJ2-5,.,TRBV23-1,CASSHPDYPEETQYF,TGCGCCAGCAGTCACCCGGACTACCCGGAGGAGACCCAGTACTTC
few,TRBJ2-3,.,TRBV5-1,CASSGTSSSASSTDTQYF,TGCGCCAGCAGCGGGACTTCTTCCTCCGCTTCTAGCACAGATACGCAGTATTTT
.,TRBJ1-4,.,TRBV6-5,CASSYSRGEKLFF,TGTGCCAGCAGTTACTCGAGAGGAGAAAAACTGTTTTTT
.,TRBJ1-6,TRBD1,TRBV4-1,CASSQDLGQVVWSPLHF,TGCGCCAGCAGCCAAGATCTCGGACAGGTTGTGTGGTCACCCCTCCACTTT
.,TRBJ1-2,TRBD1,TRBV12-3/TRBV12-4,CASSRKDRGRYGYTF,TGTGCCAGCAGCCGGAAGGACAGGGGACGGTATGGCTACACCTTC
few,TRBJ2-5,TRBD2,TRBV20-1,CSASGGSSETQYF,TGCAGTGCTAGCGGGGGGTCTTCAGAGACCCAGTACTTC
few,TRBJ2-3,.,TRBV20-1,CSAETGTPGADTQYF,TGCAGTGCTGAGACCGGGACCCCGGGCGCAGATACGCAGTATTTT
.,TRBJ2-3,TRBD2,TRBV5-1,CASGGLADTDTQYF,TGCGCCAGCGGTGGACTAGCCGACACAGATACGCAGTATTTT
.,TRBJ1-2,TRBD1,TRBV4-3,CASSRGQGRRSNYGYTF,TGCGCCAGCAGCCGAGGACAGGGGAGAAGATCTAACTATGGCTACACCTTC
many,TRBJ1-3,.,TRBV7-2,CASSLNAGDTIYF,TGTGCCAGCAGCTTAAATGCGGGGGACACCATATATTTT
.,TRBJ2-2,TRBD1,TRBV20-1,CSARDRQGAGSGELFF,TGCAGTGCTAGAGATAGACAGGGGGCAGGGTCCGGGGAGCTGTTTTTT
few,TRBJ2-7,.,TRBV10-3,CAISIQGRPYEQYF,TGTGCCATCAGCATACAGGGTCGGCCCTACGAGCAGTACTTC
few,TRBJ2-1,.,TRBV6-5,CASSYSRGGSYNEQFF,TGTGCCAGCAGTTACTCCCGGGGCGGGTCCTACAATGAGCAGTTCTTC
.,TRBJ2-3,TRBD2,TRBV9,CASSPQAGGPGDTQYF,TGTGCCAGCAGCCCCCAGGCGGGGGGGCCTGGAGATACGCAGTATTTT
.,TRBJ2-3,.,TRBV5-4,CASSDKGGADTQYF,TGTGCCAGCAGTGACAAGGGAGGCGCAGATACGCAGTATTTT
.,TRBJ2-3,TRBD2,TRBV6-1,CASSATLLAGGQDTQYF,TGTGCCAGCAGCGCCACCTTACTAGCGGGGGGGCAAGATACGCAGTATTTT
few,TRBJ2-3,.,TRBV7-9,CASSSTGRQRTDTQYF,TGTGCCAGCAGCTCCACCGGTCGGCAGCGCACAGATACGCAGTATTTT
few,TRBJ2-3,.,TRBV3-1,CASRAENTDTQYF,TGTGCCAGCAGGGCAGAAAACACAGATACGCAGTATTTT
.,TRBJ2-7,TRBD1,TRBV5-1,CASSFAPGTGIYEQYF,TGCGCCAGCAGCTTTGCCCCCGGGACAGGAATTTACGAGCAGTACTTC
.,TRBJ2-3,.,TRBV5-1,CASGEVSTDTQYF,TGCGCCAGCGGAGAAGTAAGCACAGATACGCAGTATTTT
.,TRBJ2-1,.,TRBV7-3,CASSQWVGNEQFF,TGTGCCAGCAGCCAATGGGTTGGGAATGAGCAGTTCTTC
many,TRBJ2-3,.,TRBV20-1,CSAREGSTFSTDTQYF,TGCAGTGCTAGAGAGGGGTCAACATTTAGCACAGATACGCAGTATTTT